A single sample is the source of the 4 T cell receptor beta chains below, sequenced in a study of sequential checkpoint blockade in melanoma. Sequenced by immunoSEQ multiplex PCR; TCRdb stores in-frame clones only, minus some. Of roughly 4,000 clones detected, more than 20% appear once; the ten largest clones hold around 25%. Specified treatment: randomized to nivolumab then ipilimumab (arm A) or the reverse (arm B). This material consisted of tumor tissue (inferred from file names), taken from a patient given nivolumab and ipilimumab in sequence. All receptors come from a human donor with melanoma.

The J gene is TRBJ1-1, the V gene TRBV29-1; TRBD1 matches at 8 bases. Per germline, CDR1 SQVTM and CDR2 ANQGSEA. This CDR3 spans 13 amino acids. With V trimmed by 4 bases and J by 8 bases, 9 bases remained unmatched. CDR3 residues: CSVGTGGGWEAFF. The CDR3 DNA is TGCAGCGTTGGCACAGGGGGTGGATGGGAAGCTTTCTTT.

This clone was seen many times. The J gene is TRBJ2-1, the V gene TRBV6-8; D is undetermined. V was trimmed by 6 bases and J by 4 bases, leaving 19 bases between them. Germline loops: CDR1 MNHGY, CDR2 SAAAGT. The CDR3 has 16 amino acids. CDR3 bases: TGTGCCAGCAGCCTCACAAGAATCCCGCTTTACAATGAGCAGTTCTTC. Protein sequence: CASSLTRIPLYNEQFF.

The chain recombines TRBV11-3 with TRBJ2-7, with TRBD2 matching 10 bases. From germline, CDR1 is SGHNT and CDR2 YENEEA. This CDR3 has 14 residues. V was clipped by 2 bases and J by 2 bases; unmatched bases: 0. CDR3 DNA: TGTGCCAGCAGCTTACTAGCGGGAGCCTACGAGCAGTACTTC. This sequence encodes CASSLLAGAYEQYF.

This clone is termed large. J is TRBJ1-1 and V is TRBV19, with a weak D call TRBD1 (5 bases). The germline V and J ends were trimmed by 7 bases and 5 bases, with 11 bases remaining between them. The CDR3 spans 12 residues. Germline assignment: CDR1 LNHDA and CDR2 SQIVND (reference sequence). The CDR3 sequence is CASKKGVTEAFF. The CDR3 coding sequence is TGTGCCAGTAAGAAAGGGGTTACTGAAGCTTTCTTT.